This is a list of T cell receptor beta chains from one sample in a study of blood T cell repertoires in COVID-19. The assay was immunoSEQ multiplex PCR, and TCRdb's table has in-frame clones only and misses some. The sample lists about 170,000 clones, roughly 70% seen once, with about 3% in the top ten. The sequenced sample was peripheral blood. Every receptor here comes from an elderly woman with acute or convalescent COVID-19. Each CDR3 is given with its conserved first and last residue. Fields, in order: V gene, clone size, D gene, J gene, CDR3 protein, CDR3 DNA. A D gene is named only where the DNA matches it firmly. Only part of the rows carry a size: once, few, many, or a class if the clone is expanded.

v_gene: TRBV7-9
abundance: .
d_gene: .
j_gene: TRBJ2-3
CDR3aa: CASSFSRTDTQYF
CDR3nt: TGTGCCAGCAGCTTTAGCCGCACAGATACGCAGTATTTT

v_gene: TRBV5-1
abundance: .
d_gene: TRBD2
j_gene: TRBJ2-7
CDR3aa: CASSLDGLAGSQEQYF
CDR3nt: TGCGCCAGCAGCTTGGATGGCCTAGCGGGGTCTCAAGAGCAGTACTTC

v_gene: TRBV5-1
abundance: .
d_gene: .
j_gene: TRBJ1-1
CDR3aa: CASTLGGGMNTEAFF
CDR3nt: TGCGCCAGCACCCTAGGGGGGGGAATGAACACTGAAGCTTTCTTT

v_gene: TRBV19
abundance: few
d_gene: TRBD1
j_gene: TRBJ1-5
CDR3aa: CASSIPAGQGIDQPQHF
CDR3nt: TGTGCCAGTAGTATCCCGGCAGGACAGGGGATCGATCAGCCCCAGCATTTT

v_gene: TRBV2
abundance: .
d_gene: TRBD1
j_gene: TRBJ1-5
CDR3aa: CASSGQGHREPQHF
CDR3nt: TGTGCCAGCAGTGGACAGGGGCACAGGGAGCCCCAGCATTTT

v_gene: TRBV12-3/TRBV12-4
abundance: .
d_gene: .
j_gene: TRBJ1-5
CDR3aa: CASSSGRQPQHF
CDR3nt: TGTGCCAGCAGCTCAGGAAGGCAGCCCCAGCATTTT

v_gene: TRBV6-5
abundance: few
d_gene: .
j_gene: TRBJ1-1
CDR3aa: CASSSEIGGTEAFF
CDR3nt: TGTGCCAGCAGTTCCGAAATCGGCGGCACTGAAGCTTTCTTT

v_gene: TRBV12-3/TRBV12-4
abundance: once
d_gene: .
j_gene: TRBJ1-6
CDR3aa: CASSLGLTPLHF
CDR3nt: TGTGCCAGCAGTTTGGGGCTTACACCCCTCCACTTT

v_gene: TRBV2
abundance: .
d_gene: .
j_gene: TRBJ2-4
CDR3aa: CASSDQGGNIQYF
CDR3nt: TGTGCCAGCAGTGACCAGGGAGGAAACATTCAGTACTTC

v_gene: TRBV28
abundance: .
d_gene: TRBD2
j_gene: TRBJ2-1
CDR3aa: CASFKTGGADEQFF
CDR3nt: TGTGCCAGCTTCAAGACGGGAGGGGCGGATGAGCAGTTCTTC

v_gene: TRBV29-1
abundance: .
d_gene: TRBD1
j_gene: TRBJ1-1
CDR3aa: CSVELGTDTEAFF
CDR3nt: TGCAGCGTTGAGTTAGGGACAGACACTGAAGCTTTCTTT

v_gene: TRBV4-3
abundance: .
d_gene: TRBD2
j_gene: TRBJ2-3
CDR3aa: CASSQEPSGRYGETDTQYF
CDR3nt: TGCGCCAGCAGCCAAGAACCTAGCGGGAGGTATGGGGAAACAGATACGCAGTATTTT

v_gene: TRBV19
abundance: .
d_gene: TRBD1
j_gene: TRBJ1-5
CDR3aa: CASTPQGDQPQHF
CDR3nt: TGTGCCAGTACCCCCCAGGGGGACCAGCCCCAGCATTTT

v_gene: TRBV7-9
abundance: .
d_gene: TRBD2
j_gene: TRBJ2-7
CDR3aa: CASSQTLGLAGAEQYF
CDR3nt: TGTGCCAGCAGCCAAACCCTCGGGCTAGCGGGAGCCGAGCAGTACTTC

v_gene: TRBV5-4
abundance: .
d_gene: TRBD2
j_gene: TRBJ2-3
CDR3aa: CASSSRLAGGPTDTQYF
CDR3nt: TGTGCCAGCAGTTCCCGACTAGCGGGAGGGCCCACAGATACGCAGTATTTT

v_gene: TRBV7-8
abundance: few
d_gene: TRBD1
j_gene: TRBJ1-2
CDR3aa: CASSSQKDRFYGYTF
CDR3nt: TGTGCCAGCAGCTCCCAGAAGGACAGGTTCTATGGCTACACCTTC

v_gene: TRBV5-1
abundance: .
d_gene: .
j_gene: TRBJ2-7
CDR3aa: CASLPDGGSEQYF
CDR3nt: TGCGCCAGCCTCCCGGACGGGGGTAGCGAGCAGTACTTC

v_gene: TRBV6-6
abundance: .
d_gene: .
j_gene: TRBJ2-7
CDR3aa: CASSADSIIYEQYF
CDR3nt: TGTGCCAGCAGCGCGGACTCAATAATCTACGAGCAGTACTTC

v_gene: TRBV27
abundance: .
d_gene: TRBD1
j_gene: TRBJ1-1
CDR3aa: CASSPGQGMDEAFF
CDR3nt: TGTGCCAGCAGTCCTGGACAGGGGATGGATGAAGCTTTCTTT

v_gene: TRBV27
abundance: .
d_gene: TRBD1
j_gene: TRBJ2-5
CDR3aa: CASSLAVGTGVSGTQYF
CDR3nt: TGTGCCAGCAGTTTAGCCGTCGGGACAGGGGTTAGCGGGACCCAGTACTTC

v_gene: TRBV10-2
abundance: .
d_gene: TRBD2
j_gene: TRBJ2-1
CDR3aa: CASSALARNEQFF
CDR3nt: TGCGCCAGCAGTGCACTAGCGAGAAATGAGCAGTTCTTC

v_gene: TRBV15
abundance: .
d_gene: .
j_gene: TRBJ1-5
CDR3aa: CATSTLTASNQPQHF
CDR3nt: TGTGCCACCAGCACATTGACAGCTAGCAATCAGCCCCAGCATTTT

v_gene: TRBV7-8
abundance: .
d_gene: TRBD1
j_gene: TRBJ1-2
CDR3aa: CASSRNIDSGGYGYTF
CDR3nt: TGTGCCAGCAGCCGAAACATTGATTCAGGGGGATATGGCTACACCTTC

v_gene: TRBV2
abundance: .
d_gene: .
j_gene: TRBJ2-3
CDR3aa: CASSEAIGRTDTQYF
CDR3nt: TGTGCCAGCAGTGAAGCGATTGGGAGGACGGATACGCAGTATTTT

v_gene: TRBV7-8
abundance: few
d_gene: .
j_gene: TRBJ1-3
CDR3aa: CASSPRVDSGNTIYF
CDR3nt: TGTGCCAGCAGCCCTCGGGTAGACTCTGGAAACACCATATATTTT

v_gene: TRBV5-6
abundance: .
d_gene: .
j_gene: TRBJ1-6
CDR3aa: CASSPFSYNSPLHF
CDR3nt: TGTGCCAGCAGCCCTTTCTCCTATAATTCACCCCTCCACTTT

v_gene: TRBV9
abundance: once
d_gene: TRBD1
j_gene: TRBJ2-2
CDR3aa: CASSGGQGANTGELFF
CDR3nt: TGTGCCAGCAGCGGGGGACAGGGGGCGAACACCGGGGAGCTGTTTTTT

v_gene: TRBV6-5
abundance: .
d_gene: .
j_gene: TRBJ2-5
CDR3aa: CASSRMTGNQETQYF
CDR3nt: TGTGCCAGCAGCAGAATGACAGGAAATCAAGAGACCCAGTACTTC